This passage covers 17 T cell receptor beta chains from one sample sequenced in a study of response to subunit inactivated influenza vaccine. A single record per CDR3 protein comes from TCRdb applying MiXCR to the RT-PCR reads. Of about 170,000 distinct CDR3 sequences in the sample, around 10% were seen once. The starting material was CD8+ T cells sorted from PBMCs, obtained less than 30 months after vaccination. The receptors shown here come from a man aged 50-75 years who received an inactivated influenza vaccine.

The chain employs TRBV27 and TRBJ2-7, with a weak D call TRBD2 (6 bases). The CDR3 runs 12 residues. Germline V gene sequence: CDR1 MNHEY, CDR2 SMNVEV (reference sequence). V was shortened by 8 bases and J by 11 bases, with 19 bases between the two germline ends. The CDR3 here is CASGLDWGEEYF. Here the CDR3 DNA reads TGTGCCAGCGGTCTAGATTGGGGGGAAGAGTACTTC.

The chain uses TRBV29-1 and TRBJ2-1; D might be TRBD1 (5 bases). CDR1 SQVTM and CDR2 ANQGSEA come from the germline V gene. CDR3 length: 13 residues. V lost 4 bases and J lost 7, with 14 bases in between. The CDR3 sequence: CSVVEVGANEQFF. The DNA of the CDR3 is TGCAGCGTTGTTGAGGTAGGGGCTAATGAGCAGTTCTTC.

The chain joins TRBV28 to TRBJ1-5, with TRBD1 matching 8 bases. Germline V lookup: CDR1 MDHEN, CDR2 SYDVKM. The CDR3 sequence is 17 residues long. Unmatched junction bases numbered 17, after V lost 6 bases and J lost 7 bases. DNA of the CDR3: TGTGCCAGCAGGGCTTTAAGGACAGGGTCTGCGCACCAGCCCCAGCATTTT. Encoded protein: CASRALRTGSAHQPQHF. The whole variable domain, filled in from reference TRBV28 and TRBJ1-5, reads DVKVTQSSRYLVKRTGEKVFLECVQDMDHENMFWYRQDPGLGLRLIYFSYDVKMKEKGDIPEGYSVSREKKERFSLILESASTNQTSMYLCASRALRTGSAHQPQHFGDGTRLSIL.

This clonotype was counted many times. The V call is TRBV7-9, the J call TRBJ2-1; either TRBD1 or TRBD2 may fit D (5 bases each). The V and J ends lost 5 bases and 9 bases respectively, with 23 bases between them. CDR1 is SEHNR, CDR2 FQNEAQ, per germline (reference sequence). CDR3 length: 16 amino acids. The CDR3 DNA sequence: TGTGCCAGCAGCAACAGAAACCAGGGAGAGGTGGTTGAGCAGTTCTTC. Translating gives CASSNRNQGEVVEQFF.

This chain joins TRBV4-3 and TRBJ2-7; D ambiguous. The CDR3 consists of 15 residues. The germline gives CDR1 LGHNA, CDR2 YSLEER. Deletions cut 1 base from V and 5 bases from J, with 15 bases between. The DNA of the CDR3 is TGCGCCAGCAGCCAAGGGTTGTCTTCCTTGGACGAGCAGTACTTC. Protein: CASSQGLSSLDEQYF.

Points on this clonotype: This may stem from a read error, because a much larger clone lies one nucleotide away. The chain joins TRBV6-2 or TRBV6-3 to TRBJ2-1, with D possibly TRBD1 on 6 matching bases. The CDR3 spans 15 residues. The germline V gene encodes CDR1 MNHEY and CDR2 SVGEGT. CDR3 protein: CTSRDTDSSYNEQFF. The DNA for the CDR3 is TGTACCAGCAGGGACACCGACAGCTCCTACAATGAGCAGTTCTTC.

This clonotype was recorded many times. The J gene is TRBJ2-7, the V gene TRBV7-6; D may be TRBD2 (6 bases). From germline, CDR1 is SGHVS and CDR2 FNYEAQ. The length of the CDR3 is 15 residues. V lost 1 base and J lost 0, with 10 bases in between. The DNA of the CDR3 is TGTGCCAGCAGCTTAGGGCGGGGATACTCCTACGAGCAGTACTTC. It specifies CASSLGRGYSYEQYF. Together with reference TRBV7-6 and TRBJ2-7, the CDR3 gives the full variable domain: GAGVSQSPRYKVTKRGQDVALRCDPISGHVSLYWYRQALGQGPEFLTYFNYEAQQDKSGLPNDRFSAERPEGSISTLTIQRTEQRDSAMYRCASSLGRGYSYEQYFGPGTRLTVT.

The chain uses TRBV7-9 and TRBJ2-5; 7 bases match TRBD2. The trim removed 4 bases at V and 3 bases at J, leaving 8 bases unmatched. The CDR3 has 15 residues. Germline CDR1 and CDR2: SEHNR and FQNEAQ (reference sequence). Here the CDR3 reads CASSSRDYLEETQYF. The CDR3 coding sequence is TGTGCCAGCAGCTCACGGGACTATTTAGAAGAGACCCAGTACTTC.

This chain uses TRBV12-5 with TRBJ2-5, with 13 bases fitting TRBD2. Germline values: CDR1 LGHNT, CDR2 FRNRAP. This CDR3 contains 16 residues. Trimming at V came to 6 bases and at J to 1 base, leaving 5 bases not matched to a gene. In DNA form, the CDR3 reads TGTGCTAGTGGCACCGGACTAGCGGGGGTCCAAGAGACCCAGTACTTC. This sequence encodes CASGTGLAGVQETQYF. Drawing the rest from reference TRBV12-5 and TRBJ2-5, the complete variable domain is DARVTQTPRHKVTEMGQEVTMRCQPILGHNTVFWYRQTMMQGLELLAYFRNRAPLDDSGMPKDRFSAEMPDATLATLKIQPSEPRDSAVYFCASGTGLAGVQETQYFGPGTRLLVL.

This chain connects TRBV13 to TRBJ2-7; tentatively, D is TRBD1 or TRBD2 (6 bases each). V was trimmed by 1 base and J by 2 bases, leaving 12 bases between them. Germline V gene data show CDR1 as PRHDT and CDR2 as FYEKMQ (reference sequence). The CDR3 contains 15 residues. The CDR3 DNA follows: TGTGCCAGCAGCTTAGTCACCGGGGGCCCCTACGAGCAGTACTTC. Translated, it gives CASSLVTGGPYEQYF. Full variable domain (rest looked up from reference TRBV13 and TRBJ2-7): AAGVIQSPRHLIKEKRETATLKCYPIPRHDTVYWYQQGPGQDPQFLISFYEKMQSDKGSIPDRFSAQQFSDYHSELNMSSLELGDSALYFCASSLVTGGPYEQYFGPGTRLTVT.

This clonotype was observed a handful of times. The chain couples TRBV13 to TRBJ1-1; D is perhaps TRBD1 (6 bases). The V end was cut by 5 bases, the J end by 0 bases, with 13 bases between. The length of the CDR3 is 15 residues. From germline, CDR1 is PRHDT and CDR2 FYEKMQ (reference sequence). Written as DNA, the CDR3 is TGTGCCAGCAGCACTTGGACAGACATGAACACTGAAGCTTTCTTT. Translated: CASSTWTDMNTEAFF.

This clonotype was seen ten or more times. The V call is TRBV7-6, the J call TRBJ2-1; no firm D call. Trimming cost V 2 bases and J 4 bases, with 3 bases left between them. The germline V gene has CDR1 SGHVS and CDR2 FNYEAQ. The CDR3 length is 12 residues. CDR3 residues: CASSLIYNEQFF. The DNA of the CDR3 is TGTGCCAGCAGCTTAATATACAATGAGCAGTTCTTC.

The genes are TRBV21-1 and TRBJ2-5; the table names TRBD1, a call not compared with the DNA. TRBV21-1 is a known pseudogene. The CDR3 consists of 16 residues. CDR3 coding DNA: TGTGCCAGCAGCAAGACCGGGACAGAGCACGAAGAGACCCAGTACTTC. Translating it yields CASSKTGTEHEETQYF.

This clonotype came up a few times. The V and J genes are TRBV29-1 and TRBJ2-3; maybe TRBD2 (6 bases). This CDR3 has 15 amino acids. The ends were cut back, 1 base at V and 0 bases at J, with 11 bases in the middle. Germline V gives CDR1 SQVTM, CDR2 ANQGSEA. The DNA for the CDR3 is TGCAGCGTTGAAGCAGGGCGGGGTAGCACAGATACGCAGTATTTT. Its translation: CSVEAGRGSTDTQYF.

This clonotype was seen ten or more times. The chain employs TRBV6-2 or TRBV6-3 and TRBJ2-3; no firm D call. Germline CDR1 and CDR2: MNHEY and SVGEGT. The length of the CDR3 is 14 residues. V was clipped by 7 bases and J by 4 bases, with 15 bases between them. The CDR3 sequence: CASTLTDVPDTQYF. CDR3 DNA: TGTGCCAGCACCCTAACGGACGTCCCAGATACGCAGTATTTT.

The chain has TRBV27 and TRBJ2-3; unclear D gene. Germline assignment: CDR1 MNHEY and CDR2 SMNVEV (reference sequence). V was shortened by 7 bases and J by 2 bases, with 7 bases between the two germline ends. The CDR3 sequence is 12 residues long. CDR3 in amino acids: CASKRDTDTQYF. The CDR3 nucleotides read TGTGCCAGCAAGAGAGACACAGATACGCAGTATTTT.

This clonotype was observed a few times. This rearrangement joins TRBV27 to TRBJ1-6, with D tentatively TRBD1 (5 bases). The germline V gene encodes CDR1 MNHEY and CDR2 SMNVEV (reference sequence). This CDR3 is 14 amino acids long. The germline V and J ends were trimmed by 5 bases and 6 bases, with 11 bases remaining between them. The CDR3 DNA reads TGTGCCAGCAGTCCGGGACCGGGTAATTCACCCCTCCACTTT. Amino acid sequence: CASSPGPGNSPLHF.